The 23 T cell receptor beta chains below all came from one sample that was sequenced in a study of cytotoxic CD8 clonotypes in ibrutinib-treated CLL. TCRdb keeps only in-frame clones here, not all; method: immunoSEQ multiplex PCR. The top ten hold about 29% of the sample, which has around 97,000 clones, 70% to 80% seen once. This material consisted of PBMCs, taken after 12 months of ibrutinib treatment. Receptor source: a human donor with chronic lymphocytic leukemia.

Comment on this clone: One junction end disagrees with the germline gene, perhaps due to a read error. V is TRBV7-9 and J is TRBJ2-3, with D maybe TRBD2 (6 bases). Germline CDR1 and CDR2: SEHNR and FQNEAQ (reference sequence). The CDR3 contains 12 residues. CDR3 nucleotides: TGTGCCAGCAGCCGGGAGAGGACAACTTGGAATTTT. This gives the protein CASSRERTTWNF.

The V and J genes are TRBV25-1 and TRBJ2-5; D might be TRBD1 (5 bases). The CDR3 runs to 12 residues. CDR1 MGHDK and CDR2 SYGVNS come from the germline V gene. The V gene lost 3 bases and the J gene lost 5 bases, with 7 bases spanning the gap. The CDR3 loop reads CASSDRVETQYF. The CDR3 nucleotides are TGTGCCAGCAGTGACAGGGTTGAGACCCAGTACTTC.

V gene TRBV5-1 combines with J gene TRBJ2-3; D is uncertain. CDR1 and CDR2 from the germline V gene are SGHRS and YFSETQ. V was clipped by 4 bases and J by 0 bases, with 18 bases between them. The CDR3 totals 17 residues. CDR3 DNA sequence: TGCGCCAGCAGCCCCTTAGTGGGCAGCTCTAGCACAGATACGCAGTATTTT. This sequence encodes CASSPLVGSSSTDTQYF.

About this clone: The same CDR3 also results from other DNA sequences found in this sample. The chain is built from TRBV30 and TRBJ1-1, with TRBD1 matching over 7 bases. V dropped 3 bases and J dropped 7; count of bases not matched to a gene: 8. The length of the CDR3 is 13 residues. Germline CDR1 is GTSNPN and CDR2 is SVGIG (reference sequence). CDR3 amino acids: CAWSLTGSNEAFF. The CDR3 region has the DNA TGTGCCTGGAGCCTGACAGGGAGTAATGAAGCTTTCTTT.

This clone has ten or more counts. The CDR3, as DNA: TGTGCCAGCGGGGGATACGGTCAGCCCCAGCATTTT. This gives the protein CASGGYGQPQHF. V usage is TRBV19 and J usage is TRBJ1-5; D might be TRBD1 (5 bases). The CDR3 is 12 residues long. The V end was cut by 9 bases, the J end by 6 bases, with 12 bases between. Germline V CDR1 and CDR2: LNHDA, SQIVND (reference sequence).

The genes are TRBV7-9 and TRBJ2-7; D is perhaps TRBD1 (6 bases). Per the germline V gene, CDR1 is SEHNR and CDR2 is FQNEAQ (reference sequence). This CDR3 is built from 14 residues. Trimming left V 5 bases short and J 1 base short, with 12 bases between. The CDR3 is CASSDDRFSYEQYF. The DNA of the CDR3 is TGTGCCAGCAGCGACGACAGGTTTTCCTACGAGCAGTACTTC.

The J gene is TRBJ2-7, the V gene TRBV5-1, with D uncertain. V lost 4 bases and J lost 1, with 18 bases in between. CDR1 SGHRS and CDR2 YFSETQ come from the germline V gene. CDR3 size: 16 residues. CDR3 coding DNA: TGCGCCAGCAGCCTGATGGGGATAGATGCATCCTACGAGCAGTACTTC. This encodes CASSLMGIDASYEQYF.

The chain links TRBV6-1 to TRBJ1-1; D might be TRBD1 (6 bases). In germline, CDR1 is MNHNS, CDR2 SASEGT. V lost 4 bases to trimming and J lost 1 base, with 19 bases between them. The CDR3 runs to 17 residues. Here the CDR3 reads CASSAPAGGLTNTEAFF. In DNA, the CDR3 is TGTGCCAGCAGTGCGCCGGCTGGGGGGCTAACGAACACTGAAGCTTTCTTT.

The chain joins TRBV23-1 to TRBJ2-7; 7 bases map to TRBD1. TRBV23-1 is filed as an ORF, its function uncertain. CDR3 length: 14 amino acids. The ends lost 1 base at V and 2 bases at J; junction bases unmatched: 2. The CDR3 coding sequence is TGCGCCAGCAGTCAATACAGGGGAACCTACGAGCAGTACTTC. Translating it yields CASSQYRGTYEQYF.

This clone was detected ten times or more. The genes are TRBV19 and TRBJ1-6, with D unresolved. CDR3 length: 13 residues. The V gene lost 4 bases and the J gene lost 5 bases, with 6 bases spanning the gap. CDR1 LNHDA and CDR2 SQIVND come from the germline V gene (reference sequence). CDR3 residues: CASSTVNNSPLHF. CDR3 DNA sequence: TGTGCCAGTAGTACTGTGAATAATTCACCCCTCCACTTT.

This chain connects TRBV28 to TRBJ1-6; TRBD1 might be the D (6 bases). The CDR3 runs 14 residues. The germline CDR1 and CDR2 sequences are MDHEN and SYDVKM. V lost 6 bases to trimming and J lost 6 bases, with 12 bases between them. CDR3 nucleotide sequence: TGTGCCAGCAGGCTAGGACAGCCTAATTCACCCCTCCACTTT. Amino acid sequence: CASRLGQPNSPLHF.

The chain carries TRBV7-3 and TRBJ2-3, with 10 bases identical to TRBD2. The V segment lost 1 base and the J segment 6 bases; nucleotides outside the gene matches: 10. The CDR3 sequence is 17 residues long. Germline CDR1 is SGHTA and CDR2 is FQGTGA. CDR3 sequence reads: CASSLSGSGGASDTQYF. The CDR3 nucleotides are TGTGCCAGCAGCTTAAGTGGAAGCGGGGGGGCCTCGGATACGCAGTATTTT.

This sequence joins TRBV25-1 and TRBJ2-1; 8 bases agree with TRBD2. Germline CDR1 reads MGHDK; CDR2 reads SYGVNS. The CDR3 runs to 13 residues. V was clipped by 4 bases and J by 6 bases; unmatched bases: 2. Written as DNA, the CDR3 is TGTGCCAGCAGTGGGACTAGCACCAATGAGCAGTTCTTC. Translated: CASSGTSTNEQFF.

This clone appeared once. V and J are TRBV9 and TRBJ1-3; TRBD1 is a possible D gene (6 bases). The V gene's germline CDR1 is SGDLS and CDR2 YYNGEE. The V and J ends lost 4 bases and 0 bases respectively, with 11 bases between them. The CDR3 has 15 amino acids. The CDR3 here is CASSPRTDSGNTIYF. In nucleotides, the CDR3 is TGTGCCAGCAGCCCACGGACAGACTCTGGAAACACCATATATTTT.

This chain connects TRBV7-9 to TRBJ2-1, with D tentatively TRBD1 or TRBD2 (6 bases each). V was trimmed by 1 base and J by 4 bases, leaving 11 bases between them. CDR1 is SEHNR, CDR2 FQNEAQ, per germline (reference sequence). This CDR3 has 15 residues. For the CDR3, the DNA is TGTGCCAGCAGCTTAGGGGGGGCCTTATACAATGAGCAGTTCTTC. It specifies CASSLGGALYNEQFF.

V usage is TRBV28 and J usage is TRBJ1-2, with D perhaps TRBD1 (5 bases). The germline V gene encodes CDR1 MDHEN and CDR2 SYDVKM. The CDR3 length is 17 residues. Trimming removed 5 bases from V and 1 base from J, with 20 bases in between. The CDR3 region has the DNA TGTGCCAGCAGTCAACCGGGACGATTATACCTTAACTATGGCTACACCTTC. Encoded protein: CASSQPGRLYLNYGYTF.

This chain joins TRBV9 and TRBJ2-5, with TRBD2 matching 10 bases. The CDR3 runs to 15 residues. CDR1 is SGDLS and CDR2 is YYNGEE in the germline V gene. V was pared by 6 bases and J by 2 bases, with 7 bases of the junction left unmatched. CDR3 in amino acids: CASTNSGGLQETQYF. CDR3 sequence (DNA): TGTGCCAGCACCAATAGCGGGGGGCTTCAAGAGACCCAGTACTTC.

This clone was seen only a few times. The chain links TRBV5-1 to TRBJ1-4; D is perhaps TRBD1 (5 bases). V lost 0 bases and J lost 8, with 11 bases in between. This CDR3 is built from 14 residues. CDR1 and CDR2 (germline): SGHRS, YFSETQ. The CDR3 loop reads CASSLAGRNEKLFF. As DNA, the CDR3 is TGCGCCAGCAGCTTGGCGGGGCGGAACGAAAAACTGTTTTTT.

V is TRBV5-1 and J is TRBJ2-3; D unresolved. Trimming took 4 bases from V and 2 from J, leaving 11 bases between them. The CDR3 has 14 residues. Germline V gives CDR1 SGHRS, CDR2 YFSETQ. CDR3 nucleotides: TGCGCCAGCAGCGGTGGGTGGTCCACAGATACGCAGTATTTT. This codes for CASSGGWSTDTQYF.

This clone was counted between two and nine times. Other DNA sequences in the same sample also yield this CDR3. The CDR3 here is CASSVVGGRQETQYF. CDR3 sequence (DNA): TGTGCCAGCAGCGTAGTGGGGGGACGGCAAGAGACCCAGTACTTC. V gene TRBV9 combines with J gene TRBJ2-5; D possibly corresponds to TRBD2 (6 bases). The germline V gene has CDR1 SGDLS and CDR2 YYNGEE. The CDR3 sequence is 15 residues long. Between the trimmed V and J ends, which lost 0 bases and 2 bases, there was a span of 11 bases.

The rearrangement links TRBV19 to TRBJ2-3; perhaps TRBD2 as D (5 bases). V dropped 6 bases and J dropped 5 bases, with 9 bases sitting between them. This CDR3 is 12 amino acids long. The germline gives CDR1 LNHDA, CDR2 SQIVND (reference sequence). CDR3: CASRTAGDTQYF. CDR3 bases: TGTGCCAGTAGGACGGCGGGAGATACGCAGTATTTT.

The chain combines TRBV6-1 with TRBJ2-1, with no clear D. Germline CDR1 is MNHNS and CDR2 is SASEGT. V was shortened by 4 bases and J by 5 bases, with 9 bases between the two germline ends. CDR3 length equals 13 residues. This CDR3 is CASSVDSNNEQFF. The CDR3 coding sequence is TGTGCCAGCAGTGTCGATAGCAACAATGAGCAGTTCTTC.

The J gene is TRBJ2-3, the V gene TRBV14, with 9 bases fitting TRBD2. The germline V gene encodes CDR1 SGHDN and CDR2 FVKESK. The CDR3 spans 17 residues. V lost 3 bases and J lost 1; bases outside the gene matches: 8. CDR3 DNA sequence: TGTGCCAGCAGCCACATGGCGGCTAGCGGGGGCACAGATACGCAGTATTTT. Translated: CASSHMAASGGTDTQYF.